The present T cell receptor (beta chain) was sequenced within a study of identifying expanded T cells in peripheral blood. The assay was immunoSEQ multiplex PCR, and TCRdb's table has in-frame clones only and misses some. The data hold roughly 63,000 clones, with about 80% observed a single time. The TCR sequence derives from a person aged 18-70 years in good health. The sample comprised blood.

The CDR3 bases are TGCGCCAGCAGCCAAGATCAAGGACAGGGGTTCAGATCTGGAAACACCATATATTTT. It codes for CASSQDQGQGFRSGNTIYF. This rearrangement joins TRBV4-1 to TRBJ1-3; the match to TRBD1 covers 9 bases. This CDR3 contains 19 residues. Trimming cost V 0 bases and J 1 base; bases outside gene matches: 10. Per the germline V gene, CDR1 is MGHRA and CDR2 is YSYEKL.